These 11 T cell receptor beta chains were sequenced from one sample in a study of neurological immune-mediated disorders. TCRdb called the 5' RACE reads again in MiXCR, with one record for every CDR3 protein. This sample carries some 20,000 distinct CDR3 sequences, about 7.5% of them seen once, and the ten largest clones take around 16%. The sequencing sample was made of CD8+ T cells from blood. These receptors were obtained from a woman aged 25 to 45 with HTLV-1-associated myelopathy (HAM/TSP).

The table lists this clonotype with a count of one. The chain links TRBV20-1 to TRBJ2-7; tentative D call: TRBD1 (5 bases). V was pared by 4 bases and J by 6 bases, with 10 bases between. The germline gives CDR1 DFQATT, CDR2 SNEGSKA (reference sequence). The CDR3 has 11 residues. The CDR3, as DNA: TGCAGTGCTATTATGGGGCTCGAGCAGTACTTC. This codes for CSAIMGLEQYF.

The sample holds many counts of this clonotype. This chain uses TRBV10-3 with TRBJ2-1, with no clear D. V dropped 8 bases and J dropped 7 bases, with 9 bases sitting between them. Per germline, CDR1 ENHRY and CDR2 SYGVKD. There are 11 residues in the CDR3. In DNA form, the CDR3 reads TGTGCCATCCTCGAGGAAAATGAGCAGTTCTTC. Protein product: CAILEENEQFF.

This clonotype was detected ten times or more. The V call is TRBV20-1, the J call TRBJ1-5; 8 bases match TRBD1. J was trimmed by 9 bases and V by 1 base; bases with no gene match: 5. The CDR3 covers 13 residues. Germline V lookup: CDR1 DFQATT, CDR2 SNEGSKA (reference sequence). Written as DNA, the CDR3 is TGCAGTGCTAGAGTTCCAGGGGGCTCGCCCCAGCATTTT. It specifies CSARVPGGSPQHF.

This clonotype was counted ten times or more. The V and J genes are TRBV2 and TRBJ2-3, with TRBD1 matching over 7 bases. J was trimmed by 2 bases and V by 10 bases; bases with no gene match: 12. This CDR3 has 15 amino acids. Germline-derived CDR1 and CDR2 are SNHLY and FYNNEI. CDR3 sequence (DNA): TGTGCCATCCGAGGTGGGGACAGACACACAGATACGCAGTATTTT. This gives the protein CAIRGGDRHTDTQYF.

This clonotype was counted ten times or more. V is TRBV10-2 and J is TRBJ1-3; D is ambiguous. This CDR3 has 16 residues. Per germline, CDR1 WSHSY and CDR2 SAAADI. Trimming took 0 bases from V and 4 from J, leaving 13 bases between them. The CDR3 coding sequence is TGCGCCAGCAGTGAGTCTGGGCCCTACGGAGGAAACACCATATATTTT. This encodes CASSESGPYGGNTIYF.

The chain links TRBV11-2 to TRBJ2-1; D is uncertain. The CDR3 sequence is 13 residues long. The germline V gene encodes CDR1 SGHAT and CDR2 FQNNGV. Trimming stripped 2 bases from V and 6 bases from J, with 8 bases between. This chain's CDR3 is CASSLKLGNEQFF. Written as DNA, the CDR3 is TGTGCCAGCAGCTTAAAGTTAGGCAATGAGCAGTTCTTC.

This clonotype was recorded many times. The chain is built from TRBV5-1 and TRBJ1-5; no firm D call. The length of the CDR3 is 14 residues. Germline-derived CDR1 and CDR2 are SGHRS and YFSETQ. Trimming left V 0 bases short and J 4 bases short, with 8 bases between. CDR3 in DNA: TGCGCCAGCAGCTTGGAGGGCAGAAATCAGCCCCAGCATTTT. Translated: CASSLEGRNQPQHF.

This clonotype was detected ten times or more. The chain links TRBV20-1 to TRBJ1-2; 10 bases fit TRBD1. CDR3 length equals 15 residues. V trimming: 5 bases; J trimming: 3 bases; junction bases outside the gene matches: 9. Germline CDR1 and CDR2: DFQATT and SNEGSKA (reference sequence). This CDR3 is CSAGPGQGIDYGYTF. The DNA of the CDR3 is TGCAGTGCTGGGCCGGGACAGGGGATTGACTATGGCTACACCTTC.

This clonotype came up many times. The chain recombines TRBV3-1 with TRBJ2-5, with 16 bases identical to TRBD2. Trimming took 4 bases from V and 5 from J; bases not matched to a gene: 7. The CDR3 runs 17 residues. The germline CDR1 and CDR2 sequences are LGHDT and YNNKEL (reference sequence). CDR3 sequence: CASSPGLAGGPWETQYF. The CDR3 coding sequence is TGTGCCAGCAGCCCGGGACTAGCGGGGGGGCCTTGGGAGACCCAGTACTTC.

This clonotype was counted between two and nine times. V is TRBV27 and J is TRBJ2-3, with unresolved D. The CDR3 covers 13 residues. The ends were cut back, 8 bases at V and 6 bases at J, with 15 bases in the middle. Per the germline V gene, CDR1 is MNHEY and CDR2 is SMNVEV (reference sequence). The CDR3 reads CASQDPDQDTQYF. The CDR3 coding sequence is TGTGCCAGCCAGGATCCCGATCAGGATACGCAGTATTTT.

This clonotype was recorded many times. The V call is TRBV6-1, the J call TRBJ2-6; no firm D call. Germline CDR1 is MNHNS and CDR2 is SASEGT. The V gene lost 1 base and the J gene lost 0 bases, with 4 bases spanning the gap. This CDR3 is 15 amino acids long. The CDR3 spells CASSEGASGANVLTF. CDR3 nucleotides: TGTGCCAGCAGTGAAGGGGCCTCTGGGGCCAACGTCCTGACTTTC.